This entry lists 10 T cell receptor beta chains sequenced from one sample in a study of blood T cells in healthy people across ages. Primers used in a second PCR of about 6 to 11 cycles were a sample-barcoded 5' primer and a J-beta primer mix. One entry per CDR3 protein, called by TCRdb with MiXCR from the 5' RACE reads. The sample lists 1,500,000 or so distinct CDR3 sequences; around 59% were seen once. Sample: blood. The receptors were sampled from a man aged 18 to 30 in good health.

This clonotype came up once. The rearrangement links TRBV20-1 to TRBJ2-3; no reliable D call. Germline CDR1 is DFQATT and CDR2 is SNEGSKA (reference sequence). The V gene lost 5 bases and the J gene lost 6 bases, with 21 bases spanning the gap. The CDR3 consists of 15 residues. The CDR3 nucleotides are TGCAGTGCTTATCACACGCTAGTGCCTCGGGATACGCAGTATTTT. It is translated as CSAYHTLVPRDTQYF.

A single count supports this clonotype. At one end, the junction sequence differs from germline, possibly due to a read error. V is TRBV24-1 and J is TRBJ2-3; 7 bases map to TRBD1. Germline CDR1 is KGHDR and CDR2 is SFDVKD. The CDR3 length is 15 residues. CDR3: CATSDTGVPTGTQYF. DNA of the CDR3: TGTGCCACCAGTGATACAGGGGTGCCTACAGGTACGCAGTATTTT.

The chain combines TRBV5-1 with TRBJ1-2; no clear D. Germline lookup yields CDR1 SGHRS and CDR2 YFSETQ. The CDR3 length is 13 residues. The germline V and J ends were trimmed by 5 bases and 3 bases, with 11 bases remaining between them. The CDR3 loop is CASSRFQDYGYTF. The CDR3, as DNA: TGCGCCAGCAGTCGGTTCCAGGACTATGGCTACACCTTC.

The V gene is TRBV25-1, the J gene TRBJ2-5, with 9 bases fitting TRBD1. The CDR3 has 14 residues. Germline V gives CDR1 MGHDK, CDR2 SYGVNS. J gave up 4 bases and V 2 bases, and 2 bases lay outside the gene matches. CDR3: CASSETGGGETQYF. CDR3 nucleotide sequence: TGTGCCAGCAGTGAAACAGGGGGCGGAGAGACCCAGTACTTC.

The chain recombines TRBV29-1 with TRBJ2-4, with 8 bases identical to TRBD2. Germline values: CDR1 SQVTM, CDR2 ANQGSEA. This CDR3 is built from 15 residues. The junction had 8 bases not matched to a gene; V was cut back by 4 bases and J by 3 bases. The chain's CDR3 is CSVVWTSQDKNIQYF. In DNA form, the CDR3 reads TGCAGCGTTGTCTGGACTAGCCAGGACAAAAACATTCAGTACTTC.

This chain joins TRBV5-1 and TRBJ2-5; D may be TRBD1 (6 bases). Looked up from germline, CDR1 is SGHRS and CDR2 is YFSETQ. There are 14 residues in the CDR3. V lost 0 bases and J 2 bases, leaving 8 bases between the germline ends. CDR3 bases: TGCGCCAGCAGCTTGGTCGACAGGCAAGAGACCCAGTACTTC. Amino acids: CASSLVDRQETQYF.

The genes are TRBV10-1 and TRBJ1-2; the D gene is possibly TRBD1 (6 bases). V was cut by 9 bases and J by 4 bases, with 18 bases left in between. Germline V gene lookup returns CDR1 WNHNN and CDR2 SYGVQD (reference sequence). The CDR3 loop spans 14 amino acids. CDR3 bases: TGCGCCAGGCCGAATCGTGACAGGAGCTATGGCTACACCTTC. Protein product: CARPNRDRSYGYTF.

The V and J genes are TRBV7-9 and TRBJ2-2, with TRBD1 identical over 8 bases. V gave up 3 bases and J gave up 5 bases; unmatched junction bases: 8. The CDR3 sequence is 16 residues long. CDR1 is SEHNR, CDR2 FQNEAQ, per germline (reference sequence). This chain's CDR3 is CASSFSDRDGTGELFF. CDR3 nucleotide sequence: TGTGCCAGCAGCTTCTCGGACAGGGACGGTACCGGGGAGCTGTTTTTT.

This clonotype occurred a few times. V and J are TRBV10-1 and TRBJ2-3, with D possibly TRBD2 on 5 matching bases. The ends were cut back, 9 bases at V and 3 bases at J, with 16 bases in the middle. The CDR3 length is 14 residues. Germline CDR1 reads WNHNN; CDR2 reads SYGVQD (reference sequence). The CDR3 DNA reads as TGCGCCAGTTCTCCAGAGCGGTCTACAGATACGCAGTATTTT. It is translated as CASSPERSTDTQYF.

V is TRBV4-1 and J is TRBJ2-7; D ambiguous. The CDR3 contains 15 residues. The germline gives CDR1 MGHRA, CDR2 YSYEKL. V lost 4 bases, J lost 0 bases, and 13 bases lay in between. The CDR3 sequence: CASSPRMRTSYEQYF. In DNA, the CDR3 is TGCGCCAGCAGCCCCCGCATGAGGACCTCCTACGAGCAGTACTTC.